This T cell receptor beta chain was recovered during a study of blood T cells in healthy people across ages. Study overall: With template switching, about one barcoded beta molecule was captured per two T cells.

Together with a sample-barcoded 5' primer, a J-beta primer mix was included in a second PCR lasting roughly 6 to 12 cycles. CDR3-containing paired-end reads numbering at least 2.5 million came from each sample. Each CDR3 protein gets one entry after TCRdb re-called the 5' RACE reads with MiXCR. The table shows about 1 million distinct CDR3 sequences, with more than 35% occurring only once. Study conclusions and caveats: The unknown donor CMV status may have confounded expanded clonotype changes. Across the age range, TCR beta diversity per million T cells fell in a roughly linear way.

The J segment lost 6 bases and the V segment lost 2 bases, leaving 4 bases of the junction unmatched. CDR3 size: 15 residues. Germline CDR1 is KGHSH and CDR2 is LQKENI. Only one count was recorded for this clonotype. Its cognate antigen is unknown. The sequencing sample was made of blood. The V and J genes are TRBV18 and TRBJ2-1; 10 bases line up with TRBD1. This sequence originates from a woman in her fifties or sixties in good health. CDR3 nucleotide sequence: TGTGCCAGCTCACCATGGGGACAGGGGAGCAATGAGCAGTTCTTC. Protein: CASSPWGQGSNEQFF.